This entry lists 17 T cell receptor beta chains sequenced from one sample in a study of T cells in Graves' hyperthyroidism and ophthalmopathy. TCR beta CDR3 sequences were amplified from RNA transcripts. HTBI primers were employed in a first-round RT-PCR of the TCR CDR3. TCRdb re-called the multiplex PCR reads with MiXCR, one entry per CDR3 protein. The sample yields a few hundred thousand distinct CDR3 sequences, roughly 25% seen once. The sequenced sample consisted of blood. The receptors shown here come from a man in his forties or fifties with Graves' hyperthyroidism.

The J gene is TRBJ2-3, the V gene TRBV11-2; 8 bases map to TRBD1. The CDR3 sequence is 14 residues long. Germline V gene lookup returns CDR1 SGHAT and CDR2 FQNNGV. V trimming: 6 bases; J trimming: 3 bases; junction bases outside the gene matches: 5. The CDR3 DNA reads TGTGCCAGCAGACCGGACAGGGAAACAGATACGCAGTATTTT. Residues: CASRPDRETDTQYF. The full variable domain, its missing parts supplied by reference TRBV11-2 and TRBJ2-3, is EAGVAQSPRYKIIEKRQSVAFWCNPISGHATLYWYQQILGQGPKLLIQFQNNGVVDDSQLPKDRFSAERLKGVDSTLKIQPAKLEDSAVYLCASRPDRETDTQYFGPGTRLTVL.

The table lists this clonotype with a few counts. The V call is TRBV5-1, the J call TRBJ1-6; no clear D gene. The CDR3 contains 13 residues. V was clipped by 0 bases and J by 13 bases, with 11 bases between them. Germline V gene lookup returns CDR1 SGHRS and CDR2 YFSETQ. The CDR3 DNA sequence: TGCGCCAGCAGCTTGGAGGGCAACGGCCCCCTCCACTTT. Translated: CASSLEGNGPLHF.

In the case of this clonotype: Just one base apart from a much larger clone, this may be a read error. The chain uses TRBV28 and TRBJ2-7; perhaps TRBD2 as D (5 bases). The CDR3 length is 14 residues. The germline V gene has CDR1 MDHEN and CDR2 SYDVKM. The CDR3 bases are TGTGTCAGCAGTTCTACCGGGGAAGACAACGAGCAGTACTTC. This gives the protein CVSSSTGEDNEQYF.

On this clonotype: Just one base apart from a much larger clone, this may be a read error. V is TRBV11-3 and J is TRBJ2-1, with 8 nucleotides matching TRBD2. The CDR3 has 16 residues. In germline, CDR1 is SGHNT, CDR2 YENEEA. Unmatched junction bases numbered 15, after V lost 4 bases and J lost 10 bases. The CDR3 DNA follows: TGTGCCAGCAGCTGGACGAGACTAGCGCGAACGGAAGAGCAGTTCTTC. It is translated as CASSWTRLARTEEQFF.

In the case of this clonotype: At one end, the junction sequence differs from germline, possibly due to a read error. The chain has TRBV7-3 and TRBJ2-2, with TRBD2 matching 13 bases. Germline V gene data show CDR1 as SGHTA and CDR2 as FQGTGA. This CDR3 spans 16 amino acids. The CDR3 DNA reads TGCGCCAGCAGCACGGGACTAGCGGGAATCACCGGGGAGCTGTTTTTT. It yields the protein CASSTGLAGITGELFF.

The chain recombines TRBV5-1 with TRBJ2-2; D ambiguous. V was pared by 4 bases and J by 3 bases, with 7 bases between. Per the germline V gene, CDR1 is SGHRS and CDR2 is YFSETQ. This CDR3 contains 13 residues. CDR3 amino acids: CASSITDTGELFF. Here the CDR3 DNA reads TGCGCCAGCAGCATTACAGACACCGGGGAGCTGTTTTTT.

This sequence joins TRBV5-1 and TRBJ1-2, with D possibly being TRBD1 (6 bases). The CDR3 sequence is 15 residues long. V lost 6 bases to trimming and J lost 4 bases, with 19 bases between them. The germline V gene encodes CDR1 SGHRS and CDR2 YFSETQ. The CDR3 protein is CASTAETGKSYGYTF. CDR3 DNA sequence: TGCGCCAGCACCGCCGAAACAGGGAAGAGCTATGGCTACACCTTC.

The chain links TRBV5-1 to TRBJ2-1; tentative D call: TRBD1 (6 bases). Trimming left V 0 bases short and J 1 base short, with 8 bases between. The CDR3 has 15 amino acids. Germline V gene data show CDR1 as SGHRS and CDR2 as YFSETQ. The CDR3 protein is CASSLVQGSYNEQFF. In DNA form, the CDR3 reads TGCGCCAGCAGCTTGGTGCAGGGGTCCTACAATGAGCAGTTCTTC.

This clonotype has only a few counts. Here the CDR3 reads CASSDEGGYYGYTF. The CDR3 DNA reads as TGCGCCAGCAGTGACGAGGGGGGATACTATGGCTACACCTTC. V usage is TRBV10-2 and J usage is TRBJ1-2; maybe TRBD1 (6 bases). Trimming removed 3 bases at V and 3 bases at J, with 11 bases between. This CDR3 spans 14 amino acids. Germline V gene sequence: CDR1 WSHSY, CDR2 SAAADI.

The chain recombines TRBV12-3 or TRBV12-4 with TRBJ2-1, with 11 bases lining up with TRBD2. V trimming: 2 bases; J trimming: 9 bases; junction bases outside the gene matches: 6. The length of the CDR3 is 15 residues. The CDR3 here is CASSLTSGSLVEQFF. DNA of the CDR3: TGTGCCAGCAGTTTAACTAGCGGGAGCTTGGTTGAGCAGTTCTTC.

Only a few counts were recorded for this clonotype. This chain joins TRBV19 and TRBJ2-7, with D possibly being TRBD2 (5 bases). V dropped 3 bases and J dropped 0 bases, with 12 bases sitting between them. Germline CDR1 reads LNHDA; CDR2 reads SQIVND (reference sequence). This CDR3 comprises 15 residues. The CDR3: CASSIRPGSSYEQYF. DNA for the CDR3: TGTGCCAGTAGTATCAGGCCGGGGAGCTCCTACGAGCAGTACTTC.

This clonotype was seen ten or more times. The CDR3 sequence is CASSDRGRNEQFF. In nucleotides, the CDR3 is TGCGCCAGCAGCGATCGGGGTAGAAATGAGCAGTTCTTC. The rearrangement uses TRBV5-1 and TRBJ2-1; TRBD2 is a possible D gene (5 bases). The CDR3 runs to 13 residues. Germline loops: CDR1 SGHRS, CDR2 YFSETQ. V lost 4 bases to trimming and J lost 7 bases, with 12 bases between them.

This clonotype was counted a few times. The rearrangement joins TRBV24-1 to TRBJ2-2; tentatively, D is TRBD1 or TRBD2 (6 bases each). Looked up from germline, CDR1 is KGHDR and CDR2 is SFDVKD. Trimming stripped 8 bases from V and 5 bases from J, with 14 bases between. The CDR3 spans 14 residues. The DNA for the CDR3 is TGTGCCACCAACGAGGGGGGAAGGACCGGGGAGCTGTTTTTT. Residues: CATNEGGRTGELFF.

This chain joins TRBV19 and TRBJ2-1; D ambiguous. Germline V CDR1 and CDR2: LNHDA, SQIVND (reference sequence). The germline V and J ends were trimmed by 3 bases and 9 bases, with 15 bases remaining between them. The CDR3 is 14 amino acids. CDR3 region: CASSIRSRRFEQFF. In DNA, the CDR3 is TGTGCCAGTAGTATTCGGTCTAGAAGATTTGAGCAGTTCTTC. Complete variable domain (other parts from reference TRBV19 and TRBJ2-1): DGGITQSPKYLFRKEGQNVTLSCEQNLNHDAMYWYRQDPGQGLRLIYYSQIVNDFQKGDIAEGYSVSREKKESFPLTVTSAQKNPTAFYLCASSIRSRRFEQFFGPGTRLTVL.

This clonotype was observed a few times. The V gene is TRBV7-6, the J gene TRBJ2-3; the match to TRBD2 covers 10 bases. Germline trimming cut 2 bases from V and 4 bases from J; bases unmatched to any gene: 3. Germline-derived CDR1 and CDR2 are SGHVS and FNYEAQ. The CDR3 spans 15 residues. The CDR3 DNA reads as TGTGCCAGCAGCTTAAATCTAGCGGGAGCAGATACGCAGTATTTT. It yields the protein CASSLNLAGADTQYF. Variable domain in full (rest from reference TRBV7-6 and TRBJ2-3): GAGVSQSPRYKVTKRGQDVALRCDPISGHVSLYWYRQALGQGPEFLTYFNYEAQQDKSGLPNDRFSAERPEGSISTLTIQRTEQRDSAMYRCASSLNLAGADTQYFGPGTRLTVL.

This clonotype was seen more than once but under ten times. The chain joins TRBV19 to TRBJ1-5; 7 positions match TRBD1. The V gene's germline CDR1 is LNHDA and CDR2 SQIVND (reference sequence). There are 14 residues in the CDR3. After removal of 9 bases from V and 4 bases from J, the junction contained 9 bases not matched to a gene. The CDR3 DNA reads as TGTGCCAGCAGTCCGGGACAGCAGAATCAGCCCCAGCATTTT. Translation gives CASSPGQQNQPQHF.

Regarding this clonotype: A much larger clone lies one base from this, so it may be a read error. The rearrangement joins TRBV5-4 to TRBJ1-2; D may be TRBD1 (5 bases). Germline loops: CDR1 SGHNT, CDR2 YYREEE (reference sequence). The CDR3 length is 14 residues. CDR3 in amino acids: CASSGRQRNYGCTF. CDR3 sequence (DNA): TGTGCCAGCAGCGGAAGACAGAGGAACTATGGCTGCACCTTC.